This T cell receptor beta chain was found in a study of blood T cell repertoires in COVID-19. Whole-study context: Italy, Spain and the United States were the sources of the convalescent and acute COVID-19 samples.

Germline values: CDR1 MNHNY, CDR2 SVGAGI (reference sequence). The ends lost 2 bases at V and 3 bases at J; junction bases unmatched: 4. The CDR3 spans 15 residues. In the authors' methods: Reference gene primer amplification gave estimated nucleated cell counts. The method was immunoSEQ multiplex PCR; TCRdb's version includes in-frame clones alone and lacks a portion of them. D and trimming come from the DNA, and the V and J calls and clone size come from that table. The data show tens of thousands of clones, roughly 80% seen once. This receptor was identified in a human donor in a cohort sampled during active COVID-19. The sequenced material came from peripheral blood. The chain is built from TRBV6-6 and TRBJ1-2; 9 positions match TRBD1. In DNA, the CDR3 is TGTGCCAGCAGTTACCGACAGGGGGAGGACTATGGCTACACCTTC. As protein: CASSYRQGEDYGYTF.